Shown below are 20 T cell receptor beta chains from a single sample sequenced in a study of blood T cell repertoires in COVID-19. Some clones are missing from TCRdb's copy, which holds only in-frame ones; the method was immunoSEQ multiplex PCR. This table holds around 260,000 clones, about 86% found once. Sequenced sample: peripheral blood. These receptors were taken from a person aged 70 to 85 with COVID-19, enrolled during active disease.

The chain couples TRBV2 to TRBJ1-1; the D is unclear. Trimming removed 7 bases from V and 0 bases from J, with 9 bases in between. The CDR3 consists of 13 residues. Germline CDR1 reads SNHLY; CDR2 reads FYNNEI. CDR3 nucleotide sequence: TGTGCCAGCAACAGCTTGATGAACACTGAAGCTTTCTTT. It codes for CASNSLMNTEAFF.

This clone has just one count. One junction end disagrees with the germline gene, perhaps due to a read error. This sequence joins TRBV15 and TRBJ1-5, with 7 nucleotides matching TRBD1. The CDR3 consists of 14 residues. Germline assignment: CDR1 LNHNV and CDR2 YYDKDF (reference sequence). CDR3 in DNA: TGTGCCACCAGCGGAGACAGGGATAATCAGCCCCAGCATTTT. It yields the protein CATSGDRDNQPQHF.

This clone was observed a single time. The chain carries TRBV28 and TRBJ2-3, with 8 bases that match TRBD2. The CDR3 extends over 14 amino acids. The trim removed 7 bases at V and 4 bases at J, leaving 7 bases unmatched. Germline lookup yields CDR1 MDHEN and CDR2 SYDVKM. CDR3 nucleotides: TGTGCCAGCAATTACGCGGGGGGTCCAGATACGCAGTATTTT. It encodes CASNYAGGPDTQYF.

This clone was counted a few times. V gene TRBV28 combines with J gene TRBJ2-1; a possible D gene is TRBD1 (6 bases). The CDR3 has 15 amino acids. The V gene's germline CDR1 is MDHEN and CDR2 SYDVKM. Trimming stripped 6 bases from V and 1 base from J, with 13 bases between. DNA of the CDR3: TGTGCCAGCAGAAGAAACAGGGTTTCCTACAATGAGCAGTTCTTC. Translated: CASRRNRVSYNEQFF. Complete variable domain (other parts from reference TRBV28 and TRBJ2-1): DVKVTQSSRYLVKRTGEKVFLECVQDMDHENMFWYRQDPGLGLRLIYFSYDVKMKEKGDIPEGYSVSREKKERFSLILESASTNQTSMYLCASRRNRVSYNEQFFGPGTRLTVL.

This chain links TRBV6-2 or TRBV6-3 with TRBJ2-1, with 7 bases matching TRBD1. CDR1 MNHEY and CDR2 SVGEGT come from the germline V gene. The CDR3 sequence is 16 residues long. Trimming took 6 bases from V and 2 from J; bases not matched to a gene: 10. In DNA, the CDR3 is TGTGCCAGCAGCCATACAAGACAGGGCCCCTACAATGAGCAGTTCTTC. Its protein product is CASSHTRQGPYNEQFF.

This CDR3 reads CASSLYRGGAEQYF. The CDR3 nucleotides are TGTGCCAGCAGCTTATATCGCGGGGGGGCCGAGCAGTACTTC. This chain uses TRBV7-2 with TRBJ2-7; 9 nucleotides match TRBD2. Germline CDR1 is SGHTA and CDR2 is FQGNSA. V lost 2 bases to trimming and J lost 6 bases; unmatched junction nucleotides: 5. The CDR3 contains 14 residues.

The chain couples TRBV10-2 to TRBJ2-2; 13 bases line up with TRBD2. Germline V CDR1 and CDR2: WSHSY, SAAADI. The CDR3 is 19 residues long. J gave up 7 bases and V 2 bases, and 13 bases lay outside the gene matches. The CDR3 DNA follows: TGCGCCAGCAGTGAGACTAGCGGGAGGGCCAGCCTCCGGAGCGGGGAGCTGTTTTTT. Protein: CASSETSGRASLRSGELFF.

J is TRBJ2-3 and V is TRBV19, with D tentatively TRBD2 (5 bases). Germline V gives CDR1 LNHDA, CDR2 SQIVND (reference sequence). CDR3 length equals 16 residues. V was clipped by 0 bases and J by 2 bases, with 12 bases between them. CDR3 coding DNA: TGTGCCAGTAGTATAGATCCAGAGCGGTACACAGATACGCAGTATTTT. Amino acid sequence: CASSIDPERYTDTQYF. The whole variable domain, remainder taken from reference TRBV19 and TRBJ2-3, is DGGITQSPKYLFRKEGQNVTLSCEQNLNHDAMYWYRQDPGQGLRLIYYSQIVNDFQKGDIAEGYSVSREKKESFPLTVTSAQKNPTAFYLCASSIDPERYTDTQYFGPGTRLTVL.

The chain recombines TRBV12-3 or TRBV12-4 with TRBJ1-5; the D gene is possibly TRBD1 (5 bases). V was pared by 4 bases and J by 8 bases, with 12 bases between. CDR3 length: 13 residues. Here the CDR3 reads CASSSHRGEPQHF. The CDR3, as DNA: TGTGCCAGCAGTTCCCACCGGGGGGAGCCCCAGCATTTT.

On this clone itself: The junction shows a germline mismatch at one end, possibly a read error. The CDR3 loop is CASSLGTGGQKTQYF. CDR3 bases: TGTGCCAGCAGCTTGGGCACAGGGGGCCAAAAGACCCAGTACTTC. V is TRBV5-6 and J is TRBJ2-5; 9 bases agree with TRBD1. CDR3 length: 15 residues. CDR1 and CDR2 from the germline V gene are SGHDT and YYEEEE. Looking up the rest from reference TRBV5-6 and TRBJ2-5 gives the full variable domain: DAGVTQSPTHLIKTRGQQVTLRCSPKSGHDTVSWYQQALGQGPQFIFQYYEEEERQRGNFPDRFSGHQFPNYSSELNVNALLLGDSALYLCASSLGTGGQKTQYFGPGTRLLVL.

The chain recombines TRBV19 with TRBJ2-5; D may be TRBD2 (5 bases). Trimming cost V 4 bases and J 4 bases, with 7 bases left between them. The length of the CDR3 is 12 residues. Germline CDR1 is LNHDA and CDR2 is SQIVND (reference sequence). The chain's CDR3 is CASSNGRETQYF. DNA of the CDR3: TGTGCCAGTAGTAATGGGAGAGAGACCCAGTACTTC. Complete variable domain (other parts from reference TRBV19 and TRBJ2-5): DGGITQSPKYLFRKEGQNVTLSCEQNLNHDAMYWYRQDPGQGLRLIYYSQIVNDFQKGDIAEGYSVSREKKESFPLTVTSAQKNPTAFYLCASSNGRETQYFGPGTRLLVL.

This chain uses TRBV12-3 or TRBV12-4 with TRBJ1-2; 7 bases align to TRBD1. Unmatched junction bases numbered 4, after V lost 7 bases and J lost 5 bases. CDR3 length: 12 amino acids. The DNA of the CDR3 is TGTGCCAGCACCCAGGGACAGTATGGCTACACCTTC. Its translation is CASTQGQYGYTF.

The chain couples TRBV6-2 or TRBV6-3 to TRBJ2-7; 9 bases match TRBD1. The CDR3 spans 14 residues. CDR1 and CDR2 (germline): MNHEY, SVGEGT. The V segment lost 5 bases and the J segment 3 bases; nucleotides outside the gene matches: 5. The CDR3 sequence: CASSLTGGIYEQYF. DNA for the CDR3: TGTGCCAGCAGTCTGACAGGGGGAATCTACGAGCAGTACTTC.

The V and J genes are TRBV18 and TRBJ1-3, with D possibly matching TRBD1 (5 bases). The CDR3 has 16 amino acids. Deletions cut 5 bases from V and 2 bases from J, with 16 bases between. The germline V gene has CDR1 KGHSH and CDR2 LQKENI. The CDR3 coding sequence is TGTGCCAGCTCAGGGGCCGCCCTGGAGCCTGGAAACACCATATATTTT. This translates into CASSGAALEPGNTIYF.

Here the CDR3 DNA reads TGTGCCAGCTCACCACGGCGGAGCACAGATACGCAGTATTTT. Translating gives CASSPRRSTDTQYF. This sequence joins TRBV18 and TRBJ2-3; no clear D. Looked up from germline, CDR1 is KGHSH and CDR2 is LQKENI. V dropped 1 base and J dropped 0 bases, with 5 bases sitting between them. The CDR3 spans 14 residues.

V is TRBV19 and J is TRBJ2-3; D is perhaps TRBD2 (6 bases). Trimming removed 5 bases at V and 1 base at J, with 19 bases between. The CDR3 is 17 amino acids. CDR1 and CDR2 from the germline V gene are LNHDA and SQIVND (reference sequence). The DNA of the CDR3 is TGTGCCAGTAGTGTGTCGGGATATGGGGAGGGCACAGATACGCAGTATTTT. It is translated as CASSVSGYGEGTDTQYF.

The V call is TRBV11-3, the J call TRBJ2-2, with TRBD2 matching 8 bases. Germline CDR1 reads SGHNT; CDR2 reads YENEEA. The CDR3 is 14 residues long. V gave up 2 bases and J gave up 4 bases; unmatched junction bases: 0. The CDR3 nucleotides are TGTGCCAGCAGCTTACTAGCGGGCACCGGGGAGCTGTTTTTT. Protein sequence: CASSLLAGTGELFF.

This clone was observed many times. The same CDR3 arises from other DNA sequences in this sample as well. This chain uses TRBV14 with TRBJ2-7; 7 bases agree with TRBD1. The trim removed 0 bases at V and 4 bases at J, leaving 6 bases unmatched. CDR3 length: 15 amino acids. CDR1 and CDR2 from the germline V gene are SGHDN and FVKESK. The CDR3 reads CASSQDGRGWYEQYF. The CDR3 DNA follows: TGTGCCAGCAGCCAAGACGGCAGGGGGTGGTACGAGCAGTACTTC.

The chain carries TRBV29-1 and TRBJ2-3, with a tentative D call TRBD1 (5 bases). V gave up 7 bases and J gave up 6 bases, with 14 bases separating them. The germline gives CDR1 SQVTM, CDR2 ANQGSEA. This CDR3 has 12 amino acids. The DNA for the CDR3 is TGCAGCGGCTCCAATGGGGCCGATACGCAGTATTTT. Its protein is CSGSNGADTQYF.

The rearrangement links TRBV30 to TRBJ1-2, with 8 bases identical to TRBD1. There are 12 residues in the CDR3. Trimming at V came to 4 bases and at J to 6 bases, leaving 4 bases not matched to a gene. The V gene's germline CDR1 is GTSNPN and CDR2 SVGIG (reference sequence). CDR3 coding DNA: TGTGCCTGGAATCAGGGGGCGGATGGCTACACCTTC. Its protein is CAWNQGADGYTF.